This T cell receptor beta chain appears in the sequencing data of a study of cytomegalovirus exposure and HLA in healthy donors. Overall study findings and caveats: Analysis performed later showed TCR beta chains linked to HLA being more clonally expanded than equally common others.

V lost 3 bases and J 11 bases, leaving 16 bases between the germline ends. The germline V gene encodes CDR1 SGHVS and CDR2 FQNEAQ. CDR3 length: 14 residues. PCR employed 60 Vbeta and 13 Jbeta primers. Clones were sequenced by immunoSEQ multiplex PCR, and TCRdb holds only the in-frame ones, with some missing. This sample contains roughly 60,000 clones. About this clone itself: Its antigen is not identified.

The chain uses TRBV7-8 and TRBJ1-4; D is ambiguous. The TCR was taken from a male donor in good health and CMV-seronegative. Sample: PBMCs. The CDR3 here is CASSFRRDGGKLFF. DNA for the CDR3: TGTGCCAGCAGCTTCCGTCGGGATGGAGGGAAACTGTTTTTT.